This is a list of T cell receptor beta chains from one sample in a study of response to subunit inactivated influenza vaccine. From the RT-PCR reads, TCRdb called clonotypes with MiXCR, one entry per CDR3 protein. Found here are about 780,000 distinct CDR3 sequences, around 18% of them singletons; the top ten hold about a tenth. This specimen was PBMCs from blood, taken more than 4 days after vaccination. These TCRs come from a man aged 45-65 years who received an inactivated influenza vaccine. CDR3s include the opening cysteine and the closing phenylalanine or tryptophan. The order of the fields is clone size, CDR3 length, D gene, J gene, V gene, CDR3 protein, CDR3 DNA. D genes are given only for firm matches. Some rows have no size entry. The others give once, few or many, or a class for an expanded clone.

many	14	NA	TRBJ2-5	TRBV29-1	CSVDSQGATETQYF	TGCAGCGTTGACAGCCAGGGCGCAACAGAGACCCAGTACTTC
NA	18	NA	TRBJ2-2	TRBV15	CATSRDLEQALRAGELFF	TGTGCCACCAGCAGAGATCTCGAACAGGCCCTAAGGGCCGGGGAGCTGTTTTTT
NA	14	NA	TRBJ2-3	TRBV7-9	CASSLDGSSDTQYF	TGTGCCAGCAGCTTAGATGGTAGCTCAGATACGCAGTATTTT
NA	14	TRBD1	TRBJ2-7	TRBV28	CATETGGASYEQYF	TGTGCCACAGAGACAGGGGGCGCATCCTACGAGCAGTACTTC
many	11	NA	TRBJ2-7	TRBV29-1	CSVTGTNEQYF	TGCAGCGTTACCGGGACAAACGAGCAGTACTTC
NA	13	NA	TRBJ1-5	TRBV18	CAKPGGSNQPQHF	TGTGCCAAGCCGGGGGGAAGCAATCAGCCCCAGCATTTT
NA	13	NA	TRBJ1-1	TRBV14	CASSQDPLSGAFF	TGTGCCAGCAGCCAAGACCCTCTTTCGGGAGCTTTCTTT
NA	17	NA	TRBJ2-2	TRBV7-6	CASSLVVGGGGTGELFF	TGTGCCAGCAGCTTAGTAGTTGGCGGAGGTGGGACCGGGGAGCTGTTTTTT
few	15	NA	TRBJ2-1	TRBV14	CASSPRGVAYNEQFF	TGTGCCAGCAGCCCCCGAGGGGTAGCCTACAATGAGCAGTTCTTC
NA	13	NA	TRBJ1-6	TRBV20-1	CSARRDGNSPLHF	TGCAGTGCAAGGAGGGACGGTAATTCACCCCTCCACTTT
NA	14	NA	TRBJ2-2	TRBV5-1	CASSPRTVTGELFF	TGCGCCAGCAGCCCGAGGACGGTCACCGGGGAGCTGTTTTTT
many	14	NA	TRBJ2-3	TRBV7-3	CASSLSGYTDTQYF	TGTGCCAGCAGCTTAAGCGGATACACAGATACGCAGTATTTT
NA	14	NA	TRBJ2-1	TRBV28	CASTPPGLYNEQFF	TGTGCCAGCACCCCCCCGGGTTTATACAATGAGCAGTTCTTC
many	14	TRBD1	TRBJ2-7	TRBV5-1	CASSPDRGNYEQYF	TGCGCCAGCAGCCCGGACAGGGGGAACTACGAGCAGTACTTC
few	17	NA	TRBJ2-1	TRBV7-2	CASSTRGGASSYNEQFF	TGTGCCAGCAGCACGAGGGGGGGGGCTAGCTCCTACAATGAGCAGTTCTTC
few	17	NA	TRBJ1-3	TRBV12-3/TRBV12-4	CASSLGGSGADGNTIYF	TGTGCCAGCAGTTTAGGGGGGTCAGGTGCAGATGGAAACACCATATATTTT
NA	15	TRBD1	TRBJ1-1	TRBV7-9	CASSLDQGANTEAFF	TGTGCCAGCAGCTTAGATCAGGGGGCGAACACTGAAGCTTTCTTT
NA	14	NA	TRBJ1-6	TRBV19	CASSIWGDNSPLHF	TGTGCCAGTAGTATCTGGGGAGATAATTCACCCCTCCACTTT
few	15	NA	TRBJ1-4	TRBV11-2	CASSLGGAANEKLFF	TGTGCCAGCAGCTTAGGAGGGGCTGCTAATGAAAAACTGTTTTTT
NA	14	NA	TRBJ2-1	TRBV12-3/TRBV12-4	CASSLSTTYNEQFF	TGTGCCAGCAGTTTATCAACGACCTACAATGAGCAGTTCTTC
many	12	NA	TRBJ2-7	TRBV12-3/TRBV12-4	CASSLGGHEQYF	TGTGCCAGCAGTTTAGGGGGCCACGAGCAGTACTTC
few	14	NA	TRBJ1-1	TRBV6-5	CASSTPGMDTEAFF	TGTGCCAGCAGTACTCCGGGGATGGACACTGAAGCTTTCTTT
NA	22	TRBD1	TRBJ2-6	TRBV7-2	CASSLFSVWAGDRESGANVLTF	TGTGCCAGCAGCTTATTTTCTGTTTGGGCTGGGGACAGGGAAAGTGGGGCCAACGTCCTGACTTTC
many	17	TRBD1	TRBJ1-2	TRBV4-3	CASSQDTPGQGTYGYTF	TGCGCCAGCAGCCAAGATACGCCCGGACAGGGGACCTATGGCTACACCTTC
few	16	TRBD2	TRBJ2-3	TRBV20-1	CSARESSGGSSDTQYF	TGCAGTGCTAGAGAGTCTAGCGGGGGGAGTTCAGATACGCAGTATTTT
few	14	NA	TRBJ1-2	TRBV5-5	CASSLDHQGYGYTF	TGTGCCAGCAGCTTAGACCATCAGGGGTATGGCTACACCTTC
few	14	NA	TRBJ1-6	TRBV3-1	CASSSRGTNSPLHF	TGTGCCAGCAGCTCCCGAGGAACCAATTCACCCCTCCACTTT
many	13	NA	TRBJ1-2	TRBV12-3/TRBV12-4	CASSLSRDDGYTF	TGTGCCAGCAGTTTAAGCAGGGATGATGGCTACACCTTC
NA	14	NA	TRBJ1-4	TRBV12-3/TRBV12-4	CASRTSGGYEKLFF	TGTGCCAGCAGAACCTCGGGGGGTTATGAGAAACTGTTTTTT
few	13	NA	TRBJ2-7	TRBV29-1	CSVGTVSSYEQYF	TGCAGCGTTGGGACAGTTAGCTCCTACGAGCAGTACTTC
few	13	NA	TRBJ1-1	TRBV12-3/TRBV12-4	CASSSTGISEAFF	TGTGCCAGCAGTTCGACGGGGATATCTGAAGCTTTCTTT
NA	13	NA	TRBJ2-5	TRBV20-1	CSAAPGQGETQYF	TGCAGTGCGGCCCCGGGGCAAGGAGAGACCCAGTACTTC
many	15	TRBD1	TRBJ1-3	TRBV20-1	CSASTGGRSGNTIYF	TGCAGTGCTAGTACAGGGGGCCGTTCGGGAAACACCATATATTTT
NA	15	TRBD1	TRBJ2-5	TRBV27	CASSPGQGGSETQYF	TGTGCCAGCAGTCCAGGACAGGGAGGAAGCGAGACCCAGTACTTC
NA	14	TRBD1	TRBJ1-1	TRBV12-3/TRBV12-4	CASSFDRVDTEAFF	TGTGCCAGCAGTTTCGACAGGGTAGACACTGAAGCTTTCTTT
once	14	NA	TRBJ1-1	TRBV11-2	CASSFQVLNTEAFF	TGTGCCAGCAGCTTTCAGGTCCTGAACACTGAAGCTTTCTTT
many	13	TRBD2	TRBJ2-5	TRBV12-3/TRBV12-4	CASRSGGKETQYF	TGTGCCAGCAGGTCCGGGGGGAAAGAGACCCAGTACTTC
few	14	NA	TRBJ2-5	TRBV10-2	CASCPLGVQETQYF	TGCGCCAGTTGCCCTCTGGGGGTTCAAGAGACCCAGTACTTC
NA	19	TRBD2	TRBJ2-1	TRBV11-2	CASSLTRRLAGGRDNEQFF	TGTGCCAGCAGCCTTACTAGACGACTAGCGGGGGGGCGCGACAATGAGCAGTTCTTC
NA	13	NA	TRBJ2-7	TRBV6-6	CASSPGGVSEQYF	TGTGCCAGCAGCCCAGGAGGGGTGTCCGAGCAGTACTTC
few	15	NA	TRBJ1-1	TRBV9	CASGRGGEGHTEAFF	TGTGCCAGCGGAAGGGGGGGAGAAGGACACACTGAAGCTTTCTTT
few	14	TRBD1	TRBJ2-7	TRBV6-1	CASNGDRPFYEQYF	TGTGCCAGCAACGGGGACAGACCATTCTACGAGCAGTACTTC
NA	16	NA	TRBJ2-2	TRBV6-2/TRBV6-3	CASSPPRRGGTGELFF	TGTGCCAGCAGTCCCCCCCGGCGCGGAGGGACCGGGGAGCTGTTTTTT
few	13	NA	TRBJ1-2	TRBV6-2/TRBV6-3	CASSTGAGYGYTF	TGTGCCAGCAGTACCGGGGCCGGCTATGGCTACACCTTC
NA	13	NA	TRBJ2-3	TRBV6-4	CASSRNGGDTQYF	TGTGCCAGCAGCAGGAATGGGGGAGATACGCAGTATTTT
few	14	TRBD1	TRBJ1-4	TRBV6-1	CASSWTGRHEKLFF	TGTGCCAGCAGCTGGACAGGGAGACATGAAAAACTGTTTTTT
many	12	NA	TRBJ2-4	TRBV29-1	CSVRLDLRAEYF	TGCAGCGTCCGGTTGGATTTGAGGGCCGAGTACTTC
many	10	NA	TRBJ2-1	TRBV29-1	CSAKYNEQFF	TGCAGCGCCAAATACAATGAGCAGTTCTTC
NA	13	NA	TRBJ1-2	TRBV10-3	CAISEALGGGYTF	TGTGCCATCAGTGAGGCGTTGGGGGGTGGCTACACCTTC
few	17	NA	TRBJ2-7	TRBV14	CASSQDLQENPNGEQYF	TGTGCCAGCAGCCAAGATCTCCAGGAAAACCCAAACGGCGAGCAGTACTTC
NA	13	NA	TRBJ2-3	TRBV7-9	CASSLDWGDTQYF	TGTGCCAGCAGCTTAGACTGGGGAGATACGCAGTATTTT
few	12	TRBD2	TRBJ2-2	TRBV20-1	CSVARGTGELFF	TGCAGTGTTGCGCGGGGGACCGGGGAGCTGTTTTTT
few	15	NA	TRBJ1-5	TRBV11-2	CASSLYGESNQPQHF	TGTGCCAGCAGCTTATATGGGGAAAGCAATCAGCCCCAGCATTTT
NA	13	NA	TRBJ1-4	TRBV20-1	CSAYQPTNEKLFF	TGCAGTGCCTACCAACCAACTAATGAAAAACTGTTTTTT
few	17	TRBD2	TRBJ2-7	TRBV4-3	CASSQEWLAVSSYEQYF	TGCGCCAGCAGCCAAGAGTGGCTAGCGGTAAGCTCCTACGAGCAGTACTTC
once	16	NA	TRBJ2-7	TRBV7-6	CASSSSLRDLKDEQYF	TGTGCCAGCAGCTCCTCACTCCGGGACCTCAAGGACGAGCAGTACTTC
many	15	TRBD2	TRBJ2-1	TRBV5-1	CASSWTGTSYNEQFF	TGCGCCAGCAGCTGGACCGGGACTAGCTACAATGAGCAGTTCTTC
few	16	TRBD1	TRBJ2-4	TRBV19	CASSIARDSGANIQYF	TGTGCCAGTAGTATCGCCCGGGACAGTGGGGCAAACATTCAGTACTTC
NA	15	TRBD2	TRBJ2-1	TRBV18	CASSPTSGSNSEQFF	TGTGCCAGCTCACCAACTAGCGGTTCGAACAGTGAGCAGTTCTTC